The 6 T cell receptor beta chains below were found in one sample sequenced in a study of neurological immune-mediated disorders. Each CDR3 protein is one row after TCRdb ran MiXCR on the 5' RACE reads. The data contain about 65,000 distinct CDR3 sequences, under 5% of them singletons. The sequenced material came from PBMCs. These receptors all stem from a man aged 50 or older with multiple sclerosis.

The table lists this clonotype with many counts. This chain connects TRBV7-6 to TRBJ2-7; TRBD1 agrees at 8 bases. After removal of 3 bases from V and 5 bases from J, the junction contained 15 bases not matched to a gene. The germline V gene encodes CDR1 SGHVS and CDR2 FNYEAQ. The CDR3 has 17 residues. The DNA of the CDR3 is TGTGCCAGCAGCTTGGACCGGTGGACAGGGACCGTCAACGAGCAGTACTTC. Its protein product is CASSLDRWTGTVNEQYF.

In its sample, this clonotype was seen many times. The rearrangement joins TRBV6-4 to TRBJ2-7; tentatively, D is TRBD1 (6 bases). The germline V gene has CDR1 MRHNA and CDR2 SNTAGT. The CDR3 runs 16 residues. V was clipped by 2 bases and J by 3 bases, with 17 bases between them. The CDR3: CASSDLIRNRVYEQYF. The DNA for the CDR3 is TGTGCCAGCAGTGACCTCATTCGTAACAGGGTCTACGAGCAGTACTTC.

This clonotype was picked up many times. The chain couples TRBV11-2 to TRBJ1-1; 9 bases agree with TRBD1. Germline V gives CDR1 SGHAT, CDR2 FQNNGV. The V segment lost 3 bases and the J segment 3 bases; nucleotides outside the gene matches: 2. CDR3 length: 14 amino acids. The CDR3 protein is CASSLGQGYTEAFF. The CDR3 DNA reads as TGTGCCAGCAGCTTGGGACAGGGATACACTGAAGCTTTCTTT.

This clonotype has ten or more counts. V and J are TRBV6-1 and TRBJ1-4; D unclear. Germline CDR1 reads MNHNS; CDR2 reads SASEGT. This CDR3 comprises 14 residues. V was trimmed by 5 bases and J by 4 bases, leaving 11 bases between them. The CDR3 DNA reads as TGTGCCAGCAGTCTTGGACGGAGTAATGAAAAACTGTTTTTT. Residues: CASSLGRSNEKLFF.

This clonotype was counted many times. V usage is TRBV7-2 and J usage is TRBJ2-2; D is ambiguous. Trimming stripped 0 bases from V and 2 bases from J, with 4 bases between. CDR1 is SGHTA, CDR2 FQGNSA, per germline. This CDR3 spans 14 amino acids. The CDR3 spells CASSLAGNTGELFF. In DNA form, the CDR3 reads TGTGCCAGCAGCTTAGCCGGTAACACCGGGGAGCTGTTTTTT.

The sample holds many counts of this clonotype. The chain combines TRBV9 with TRBJ2-3; no reliable D call. Looked up from germline, CDR1 is SGDLS and CDR2 is YYNGEE. This CDR3 is 12 amino acids long. Deletions cut 0 bases from V and 1 base from J, with 0 bases between. The CDR3 nucleotides are TGTGCCAGCAGCGTAGGCACAGATACGCAGTATTTT. Translating gives CASSVGTDTQYF.